This T cell receptor beta chain comes out of a study of T cell responses to AZD1222 COVID-19 vaccine. As for this clone: Its target is not known.

Here immunoSEQ multiplex PCR was the method, and the copy in TCRdb shows in-frame clones only, minus some. The data hold 120,000 to 150,000 clones, with about nine tenths observed a single time. Study conclusions and caveats: Most donors were white British, females outnumbered males, and clonal diversity was possibly underestimated.

Germline CDR1 and CDR2: LNHDA and SQIVND (reference sequence). The junction had 10 bases not matched to a gene; V was cut back by 5 bases and J by 7 bases. This CDR3 contains 15 residues. V and J are TRBV19 and TRBJ1-5, with 8 bases that match TRBD1. This TCR was sampled from an adult in good health. Sample: peripheral blood, taken on day 0 of AZD1222 vaccination. The CDR3 loop is CASSPMDRARQPQHF. The CDR3 bases are TGTGCCAGTAGTCCCATGGACAGGGCGAGGCAGCCCCAGCATTTT.